The clone carrying this T cell receptor (beta chain) has at least ten counts. The data derive from a study of spatial heterogeneity in lung cancer. The germline gives CDR1 LNHDA, CDR2 SQIVND (reference sequence). CDR3 length equals 14 residues. V trimming: 6 bases; J trimming: 5 bases; junction bases outside the gene matches: 6. Carried by each TCR cDNA molecule was a unique molecular identifier. Each CDR3 protein is one row after TCRdb ran MiXCR on the 5' RACE reads. The table lists 25,000 to 35,000 distinct CDR3 sequences, roughly 5.7% of them singletons. Time point reported: blood at routine non-recurrence follow-up after resection.

The source material was PBMCs, sampled at follow-up. The TCR was taken from a female donor with early-stage non-small cell lung cancer. The gene calls are TRBV19 and TRBJ1-2; 10 positions match TRBD1. This CDR3 is CASRRDRGSYGYTF. As DNA, the CDR3 is TGTGCCAGTAGGCGGGACAGGGGATCGTATGGCTACACCTTC.